What follows is one T cell receptor beta chain and its context. This entry comes from a study of blood T cell repertoires in COVID-19. Whole-study context: T cells, B-cell-depleted T cells, or PBMCs supplied cDNA or gDNA.

The V and J ends lost 4 bases and 3 bases, in that order; junction bases with no gene match: 10. The germline gives CDR1 SGHRS, CDR2 YFSETQ. The CDR3 totals 16 residues. While infection was still active, Seattle patients were enrolled and then followed longitudinally. Methods used by the authors: Amplification of reference gene primers was used by the study to estimate nucleated cell counts. Profiling relied on immunoSEQ multiplex PCR, and the TCRdb table lists in-frame clones only, not all of them. Clone size and the V and J calls come from that table; the DNA yielded D and trimming. The repertoire has 200,000 to 300,000 clones, 75% to 95% of them found once; the top ten carry 2.5% to 3%.

This chain uses TRBV5-1 with TRBJ2-1, with 7 nucleotides matching TRBD2. The clonotype originates from a person aged 18-35 years with COVID-19, enrolled during active disease. Sequenced input: peripheral blood. The CDR3 region has the DNA TGCGCCAGCAGCCGAGAGCGGGATGGGGGCTACAATGAGCAGTTCTTC. Its protein product is CASSRERDGGYNEQFF.